This is a list of T cell receptor beta chains from one sample in a study of shared clonotypes between healthy human individuals. Clones were read by immunoSEQ multiplex PCR, and TCRdb kept only the in-frame ones, dropping some. The table records millions of clones, about 95% of them present only once. Material: naive CD8+ T cells sorted from blood. The source of these receptors is a man between 18 and 35 years old in good health. Both conserved end residues are part of each CDR3. The D gene is left open where the match is weak. Some rows mark clone size as missing; the rest say once, few, many or name a class of expanded clone.

V	size	D	J	CDR3	DNA
TRBV6-5	NA	NA	TRBJ2-7	CASSYSQGGITYEQYF	TGTGCCAGCAGTTACTCGCAGGGAGGAATAACCTACGAGCAGTACTTC
TRBV4-1	NA	NA	TRBJ1-1	CASSHRGLNTEAFF	TGCGCCAGCAGCCACCGTGGATTGAACACTGAAGCTTTCTTT
TRBV7-9	once	NA	TRBJ1-5	CASSLGGYDQPQHF	TGTGCCAGCAGCTTAGGGGGGTATGATCAGCCCCAGCATTTT
TRBV6-1	once	TRBD1	TRBJ1-5	CASSVQDRGYSNQPQHF	TGTGCCAGCAGTGTACAGGACAGGGGATATAGCAATCAGCCCCAGCATTTT
TRBV29-1	NA	NA	TRBJ2-4	CSVEDLDSLKNIQYF	TGCAGCGTTGAAGACCTTGATTCACTCAAAAACATTCAGTACTTC
TRBV19	NA	NA	TRBJ2-4	CASSILTGAPKNIQYF	TGTGCCAGTAGCATACTGACCGGTGCGCCCAAAAACATTCAGTACTTC
TRBV9	NA	NA	TRBJ1-6	CASSVGWTDSSPLHF	TGTGCCAGCAGCGTAGGATGGACAGACAGTTCACCCCTCCACTTT
TRBV13	NA	NA	TRBJ2-6	CASSFGVSGANVLTF	TGTGCCAGCAGCTTTGGCGTCTCCGGGGCCAACGTCCTGACTTTC
TRBV10-1	NA	TRBD1	TRBJ1-6	CARRRTGGILNSPLHF	TGCGCCAGAAGAAGGACAGGGGGTATATTGAATTCACCCCTCCACTTT
TRBV5-6	NA	TRBD2	TRBJ2-1	CASSLRLAGDNEQFF	TGTGCCAGCAGCCTCCGTTTAGCGGGAGACAATGAGCAGTTCTTC
TRBV7-9	NA	NA	TRBJ1-2	CASSPLNAAHNYGYTF	TGTGCCAGCAGCCCACTTAACGCGGCGCATAACTATGGCTACACCTTC
TRBV7-9	once	NA	TRBJ2-1	CASREFHEQFF	TGTGCCAGCAGGGAGTTCCACGAGCAGTTCTTC
TRBV6-6	NA	NA	TRBJ2-7	CASGGPYEQYF	TGTGCCAGCGGGGGCCCCTACGAGCAGTACTTC
TRBV27	NA	TRBD2	TRBJ2-7	CASSSRLAGVSYEQYF	TGTGCCAGCAGTTCGCGTCTAGCGGGTGTTTCCTACGAGCAGTACTTC